These T cell receptor beta chains were read from a single sample in a study of cytomegalovirus exposure and HLA in healthy donors. Using immunoSEQ multiplex PCR, the repertoire was profiled, and TCRdb retains in-frame clones only, with some absent. The sample lists under 110,000 clones; 60% to 75% were seen once. Input material: PBMCs. The receptors were gathered from a man aged 50-60 years in good health and CMV-seronegative. The CDR3 runs from the conserved cysteine through the conserved F or W. Fields, in order: V gene, CDR3 length, J gene, CDR3 protein.

TRBV27	16	TRBJ2-7	CASRIPGHGTSYEQYF
TRBV19	15	TRBJ2-3	CASRAAPMRTDTQYF
TRBV10-3	13	TRBJ2-5	CAIGLAGGKEQYF
TRBV5-8	18	TRBJ2-5	CASSLGTSGRSLEETQYF
TRBV11-2	14	TRBJ2-2	CASSLASGFGELFF
TRBV4-3	14	TRBJ1-4	CASSRGTTGEKLFF
TRBV2	13	TRBJ2-3	CASSQESTDTQYF
TRBV5-1	16	TRBJ1-3	CASSFSSMASGNTIYF
TRBV28	16	TRBJ2-1	CASSPAAASSYNEQFF
TRBV5-1	15	TRBJ2-3	CASSQQGRRTDTQYF
TRBV4-3	16	TRBJ2-3	CASSRQLAVDTDTQYF
TRBV27	13	TRBJ2-7	CASSSQGPYEQYF
TRBV9	13	TRBJ1-1	CASSVEGVTEAFF
TRBV28	11	TRBJ2-7	CASSSPRFLYF
TRBV14	13	TRBJ2-3	CASSLESTDTQYF
TRBV19	12	TRBJ2-7	CASSSDRYEQYF
TRBV29-1	14	TRBJ2-1	CSFRSGATYNEQFF
TRBV5-4	15	TRBJ2-5	CASSSGQGTQETQYF
TRBV5-8	14	TRBJ2-7	CASSFSGGIYEQYF
TRBV7-2	15	TRBJ1-5	CASSTAFSGNQPQHF
TRBV2	13	TRBJ2-7	CASSMGLVLEQYF
TRBV5-1	13	TRBJ2-1	CASGTSGTNEQFF
TRBV4-1	16	TRBJ2-3	CASSQTSGGATDTQYF
TRBV5-4	14	TRBJ1-2	CASSPRTVNYGYTF
TRBV27	16	TRBJ2-1	CASSLRGRQGYNEQFF
TRBV25-1	17	TRBJ1-6	CASSDTDRGSLNSPLHF
TRBV7-2	19	TRBJ2-7	CASSPPLAWGLAKAYEQYF
TRBV19	13	TRBJ2-3	CASSPAPRSPQYF
TRBV28	16	TRBJ2-1	CASSPFGVGRGNEQFF
TRBV15	15	TRBJ2-3	CATSITGGFTDTQYF
TRBV9	14	TRBJ1-2	CASSTRGELYGYTF
TRBV6-6	15	TRBJ1-3	CASSFGQGSGNTIYF
TRBV19	13	TRBJ2-1	CASALAGGREQFF
TRBV5-1	14	TRBJ2-3	CASSLNRGTDTQYF
TRBV2	14	TRBJ2-3	CARGGQGGEDTQYF
TRBV9	16	TRBJ2-1	CASSVLAGSSYNEQFF
TRBV30	15	TRBJ2-7	CAWSVKTSGRAPEYF
TRBV5-4	15	TRBJ1-2	CASSPDLQGADGYTF
TRBV28	13	TRBJ1-1	CAGCGRGNSEAFF
TRBV5-6	13	TRBJ2-5	CASSPGLQETQYF
TRBV11-2	12	TRBJ1-6	CASTLDSPTLHF
TRBV5-5	15	TRBJ2-5	CASSLRANLQETQYF
TRBV11-2	18	TRBJ2-7	CASRTGTGALLAIREQYF
TRBV4-1	14	TRBJ2-7	CASSPPDSTYEQYF
TRBV28	13	TRBJ1-2	CAINPGTGYGYTF
TRBV5-6	15	TRBJ1-2	CASSLVLSLNVGYTF
TRBV6-6	12	TRBJ2-5	CASRPPRETQYF
TRBV10-3	17	TRBJ1-5	CAISESRDSHSNQPQHF
TRBV29-1	13	TRBJ2-7	CSVESVQGNEQYF
TRBV9	15	TRBJ2-7	CASSVEGSSIYEQYF
TRBV5-1	15	TRBJ2-2	CASSNVGTSGSELFF
TRBV2	14	TRBJ2-1	CACRWRDPYNEQFF
TRBV19	16	TRBJ2-3	CASSMTGHGRTDTQYF
TRBV4-1	15	TRBJ2-2	CASSHAGHNTGELFF
TRBV19	13	TRBJ1-1	CASGGGMNTEAFF
TRBV5-6	13	TRBJ2-7	CASSIGGGGEQYF